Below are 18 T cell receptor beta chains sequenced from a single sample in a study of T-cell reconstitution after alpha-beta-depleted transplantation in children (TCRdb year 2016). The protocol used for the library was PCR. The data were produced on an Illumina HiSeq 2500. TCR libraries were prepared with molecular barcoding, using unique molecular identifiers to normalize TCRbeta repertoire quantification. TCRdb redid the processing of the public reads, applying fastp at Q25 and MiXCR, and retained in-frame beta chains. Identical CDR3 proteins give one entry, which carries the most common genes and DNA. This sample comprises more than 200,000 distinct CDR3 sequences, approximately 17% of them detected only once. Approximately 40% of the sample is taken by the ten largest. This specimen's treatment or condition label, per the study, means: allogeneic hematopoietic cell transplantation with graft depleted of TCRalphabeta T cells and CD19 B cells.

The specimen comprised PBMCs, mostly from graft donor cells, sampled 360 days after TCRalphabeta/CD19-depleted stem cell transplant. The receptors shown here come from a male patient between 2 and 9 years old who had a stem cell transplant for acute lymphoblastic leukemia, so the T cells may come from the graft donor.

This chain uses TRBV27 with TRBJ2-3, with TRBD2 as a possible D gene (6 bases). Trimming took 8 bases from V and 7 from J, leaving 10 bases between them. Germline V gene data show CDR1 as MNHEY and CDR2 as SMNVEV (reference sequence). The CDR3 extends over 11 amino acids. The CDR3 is CASRGLNTQYF. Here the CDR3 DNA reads TGTGCCAGCCGGGGGTTAAATACGCAGTATTTT.

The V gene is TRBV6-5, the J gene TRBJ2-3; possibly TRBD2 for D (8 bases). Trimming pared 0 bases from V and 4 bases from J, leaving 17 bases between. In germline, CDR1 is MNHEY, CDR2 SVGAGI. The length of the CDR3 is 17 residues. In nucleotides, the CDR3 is TGTGCCAGCAGTTACTCGAGGGGGCGGGGGGTTGCAGATACGCAGTATTTT. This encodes CASSYSRGRGVADTQYF.

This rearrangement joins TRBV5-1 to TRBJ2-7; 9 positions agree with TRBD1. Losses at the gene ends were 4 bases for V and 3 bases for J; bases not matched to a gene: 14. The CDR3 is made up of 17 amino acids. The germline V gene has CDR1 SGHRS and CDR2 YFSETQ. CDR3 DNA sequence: TGCGCCAGCAGCCCACCGGGACAGGGTCCTTATAACTACGAGCAGTACTTC. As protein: CASSPPGQGPYNYEQYF.

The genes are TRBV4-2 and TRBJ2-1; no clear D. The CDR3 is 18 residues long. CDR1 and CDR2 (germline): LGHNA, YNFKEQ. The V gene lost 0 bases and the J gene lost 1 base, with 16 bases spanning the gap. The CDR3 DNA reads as TGTGCCAGCAGCCAAGACAAAGGACCTGGACCTTCCTACAATGAGCAGTTCTTC. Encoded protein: CASSQDKGPGPSYNEQFF.

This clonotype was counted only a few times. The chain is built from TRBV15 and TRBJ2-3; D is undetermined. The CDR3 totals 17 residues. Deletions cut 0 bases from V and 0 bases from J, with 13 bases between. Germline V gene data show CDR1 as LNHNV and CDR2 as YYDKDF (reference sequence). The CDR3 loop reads CATSREKGVGSTDTQYF. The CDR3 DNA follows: TGTGCCACCAGCAGAGAGAAGGGCGTAGGGAGCACAGATACGCAGTATTTT.

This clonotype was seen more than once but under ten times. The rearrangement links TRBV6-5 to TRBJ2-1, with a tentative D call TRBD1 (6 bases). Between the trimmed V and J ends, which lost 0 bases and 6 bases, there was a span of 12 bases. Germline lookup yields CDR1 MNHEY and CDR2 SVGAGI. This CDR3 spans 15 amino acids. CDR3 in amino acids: CASSYSTGFSNEQFF. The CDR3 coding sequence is TGTGCCAGCAGTTACTCGACAGGTTTCAGCAATGAGCAGTTCTTC.

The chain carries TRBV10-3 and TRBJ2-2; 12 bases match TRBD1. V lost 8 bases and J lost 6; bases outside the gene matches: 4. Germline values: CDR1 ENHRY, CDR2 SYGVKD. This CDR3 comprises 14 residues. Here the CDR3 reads CAIGDRGQSGELFF. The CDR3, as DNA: TGTGCCATCGGGGACAGGGGGCAATCCGGGGAGCTGTTTTTT.

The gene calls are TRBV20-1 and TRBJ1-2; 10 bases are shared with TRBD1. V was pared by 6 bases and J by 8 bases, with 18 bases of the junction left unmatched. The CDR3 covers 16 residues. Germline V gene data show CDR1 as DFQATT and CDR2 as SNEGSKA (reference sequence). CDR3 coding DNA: TGCAGTGCCTCGCTTTCCGGGACAGGGGACCCGGGGGGCTACACCTTC. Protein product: CSASLSGTGDPGGYTF.

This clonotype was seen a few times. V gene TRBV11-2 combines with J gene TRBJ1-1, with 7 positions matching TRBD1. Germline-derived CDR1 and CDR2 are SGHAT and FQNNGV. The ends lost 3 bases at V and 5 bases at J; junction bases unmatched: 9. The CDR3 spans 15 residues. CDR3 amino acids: CASSFFTGAGTEAFF. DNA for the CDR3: TGTGCCAGCAGCTTCTTCACAGGGGCAGGGACTGAAGCTTTCTTT.

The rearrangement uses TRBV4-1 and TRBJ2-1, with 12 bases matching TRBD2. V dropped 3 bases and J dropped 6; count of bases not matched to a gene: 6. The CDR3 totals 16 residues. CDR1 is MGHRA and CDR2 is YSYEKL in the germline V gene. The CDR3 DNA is TGCGCCAGCAGCCAGCTACCGGGACTAGCGGGCAATGAGCAGTTCTTC. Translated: CASSQLPGLAGNEQFF.

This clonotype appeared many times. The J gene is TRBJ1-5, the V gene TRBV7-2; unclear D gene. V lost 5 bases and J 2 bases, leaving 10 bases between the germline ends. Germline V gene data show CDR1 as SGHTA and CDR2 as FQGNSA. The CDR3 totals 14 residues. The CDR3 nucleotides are TGTGCCAGCAGCCCCACGGGTGGCAATCAGCCCCAGCATTTT. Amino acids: CASSPTGGNQPQHF.

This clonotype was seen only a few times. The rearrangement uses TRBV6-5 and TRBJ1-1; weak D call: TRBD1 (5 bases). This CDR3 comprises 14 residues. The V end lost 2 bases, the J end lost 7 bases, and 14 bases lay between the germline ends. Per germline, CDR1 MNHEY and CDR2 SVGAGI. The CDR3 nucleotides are TGTGCCAGCAGTTACGGCACGGGGACGGGTGAAGCTTTCTTT. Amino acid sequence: CASSYGTGTGEAFF.

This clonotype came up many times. The chain's CDR3 is CASQGKGALGNQPQHF. For the CDR3, the DNA is TGTGCCAGCCAGGGGAAGGGGGCCCTTGGGAATCAGCCCCAGCATTTT. The rearrangement links TRBV7-9 to TRBJ1-5; 7 nucleotides match TRBD1. The CDR3 has 16 amino acids. Germline loops: CDR1 SEHNR, CDR2 FQNEAQ (reference sequence). V was clipped by 8 bases and J by 4 bases; unmatched bases: 14.

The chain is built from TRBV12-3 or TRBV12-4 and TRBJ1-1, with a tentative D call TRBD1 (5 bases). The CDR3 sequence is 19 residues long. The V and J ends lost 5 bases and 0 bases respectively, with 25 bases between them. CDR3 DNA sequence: TGTGCCAGCAGTCCGGGACGGATCACCGCGGATGGTATGAACACTGAAGCTTTCTTT. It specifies CASSPGRITADGMNTEAFF.

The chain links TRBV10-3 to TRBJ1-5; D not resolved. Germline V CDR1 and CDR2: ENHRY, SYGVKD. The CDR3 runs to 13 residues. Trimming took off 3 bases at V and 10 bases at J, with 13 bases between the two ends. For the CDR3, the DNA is TGTGCCATCAGTGACCTTTCGGGCCTACCCCAGCATTTT. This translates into CAISDLSGLPQHF.

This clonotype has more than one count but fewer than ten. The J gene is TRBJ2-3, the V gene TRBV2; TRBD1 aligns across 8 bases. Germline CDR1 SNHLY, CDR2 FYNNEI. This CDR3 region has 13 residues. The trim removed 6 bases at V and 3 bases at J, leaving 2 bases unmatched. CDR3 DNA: TGTGCCAGCAGCTACAGGGGGACAGATACGCAGTATTTT. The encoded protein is CASSYRGTDTQYF.

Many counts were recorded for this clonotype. CDR3 amino acids: CASSPDRTRTDTQYF. The CDR3 nucleotides are TGTGCCAGCAGCCCGGACAGGACACGCACAGATACGCAGTATTTT. V is TRBV7-2 and J is TRBJ2-3; 7 positions agree with TRBD1. The CDR3 sequence is 15 residues long. Germline V gene lookup returns CDR1 SGHTA and CDR2 FQGNSA. V lost 5 bases, J lost 1 base, and 6 bases stayed unmatched. The full variable domain, completed using reference TRBV7-2 and TRBJ2-3, is GAGVSQSPSNKVTEKGKDVELRCDPISGHTALYWYRQSLGQGLEFLIYFQGNSAPDKSGLPSDRFSAERTGGSVSTLTIQRTQQEDSAVYLCASSPDRTRTDTQYFGPGTRLTVL.

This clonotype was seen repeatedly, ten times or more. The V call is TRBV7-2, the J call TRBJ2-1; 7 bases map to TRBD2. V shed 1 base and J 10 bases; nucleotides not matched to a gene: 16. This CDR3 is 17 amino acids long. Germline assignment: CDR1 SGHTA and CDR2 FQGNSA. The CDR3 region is CASSLVDSGSFGGEQFF. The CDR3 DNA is TGTGCCAGCAGCTTAGTCGATAGCGGGTCGTTTGGGGGGGAGCAGTTCTTC.